This is a list of T cell receptor beta chains from one sample in a study of T cells in Graves' hyperthyroidism and ophthalmopathy. TCRdb re-called the multiplex PCR reads with MiXCR, one entry per CDR3 protein. The sample shows about 620,000 distinct CDR3 sequences, about 17% of them seen only once. The sample was blood. The origin of the receptors is a woman aged 30 to 39 with Graves' hyperthyroidism. Each CDR3 is given with its conserved first and last residue. D genes are given only for firm matches. Clone size is stated in some rows and not others, as once, few, many or a class when expanded.

clone size	V gene	J gene	D gene	CDR3 protein	CDR3 DNA
few	TRBV20-1	TRBJ2-7	TRBD2	CSATTSREGLHEQYF	TGCAGTGCTACCACCTCTCGGGAGGGCCTCCACGAGCAGTACTTC
few	TRBV5-4	TRBJ1-2	-	CASSRSGITAYGYTF	TGTGCCAGCAGCCGCTCGGGCATCACAGCCTATGGCTACACCTTC
many	TRBV7-9	TRBJ2-5	-	CASSPIGRETQYF	TGTGCCAGCAGCCCAATAGGGAGGGAGACCCAGTACTTC
few	TRBV24-1	TRBJ2-7	TRBD1	CATSGTTGPYEQYF	TGTGCCACCAGTGGCACGACAGGGCCCTACGAGCAGTACTTC
few	TRBV20-1	TRBJ2-7	-	CSASDTAGLEQYF	TGCAGTGCTAGTGATACGGCGGGCTTGGAGCAGTACTTC
many	TRBV20-1	TRBJ1-1	-	CSAPGRRDTEAFF	TGCAGTGCCCCCGGCAGGAGGGACACTGAAGCTTTCTTT
-	TRBV20-1	TRBJ2-2	TRBD2	CSARDPTPREGQGGELFF	TGCAGTGCTAGAGACCCGACCCCTCGGGAGGGCCAGGGCGGGGAGCTGTTTTTT
many	TRBV7-2	TRBJ2-1	TRBD1	CASSSTGGQFF	TGTGCCAGCAGCTCAACAGGGGGACAGTTCTTC
few	TRBV7-2	TRBJ2-1	TRBD2	CASSPRLAGGGGEQFF	TGTGCCAGCAGCCCTCGACTAGCGGGAGGCGGGGGGGAGCAGTTCTTC
few	TRBV6-2/TRBV6-3	TRBJ2-5	TRBD2	CASSYGGGGETQYF	TGTGCCAGCAGTTACGGGGGGGGAGGAGAGACCCAGTACTTC